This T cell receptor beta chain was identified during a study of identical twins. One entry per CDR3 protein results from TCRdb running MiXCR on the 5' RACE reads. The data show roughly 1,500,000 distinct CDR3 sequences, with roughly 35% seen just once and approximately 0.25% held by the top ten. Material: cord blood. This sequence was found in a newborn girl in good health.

The CDR3 coding sequence is TGTGCCATCAGCGGCAGGGGGGACTATGGCTACACCTTC. This gives the protein CAISGRGDYGYTF. The V call is TRBV10-3, the J call TRBJ1-2; TRBD1 agrees at 7 bases. The V and J ends lost 6 bases and 3 bases, in that order; junction bases with no gene match: 4. The CDR3 totals 13 residues. Germline lookup yields CDR1 ENHRY and CDR2 SYGVKD.